Given below is one T cell receptor (beta chain) in context. The data were produced by immunoSEQ multiplex PCR, yet TCRdb's version contains in-frame clones alone and is incomplete. The profile shows 60,000 to 70,000 clones, approximately 79% of them singletons. This entry comes from a study of T cells in tumors after PD-1 blockade. As for the study in general: A subset received ongoing vismodegib 150 mg daily alongside anti-PD-1 therapy. On average, peripheral blood gave some 120,000 TCR templates and 35,000 to 40,000 unique clonotypes.

The CDR3 sequence is 16 residues long. After removal of 3 bases from V and 5 bases from J, the junction contained 6 bases not matched to a gene. CDR1 and CDR2 (germline): KGHSH, LQKENI. The chain recombines TRBV18 with TRBJ2-5; 13 nucleotides agree with TRBD2. The TCR sequence derives from a human donor with basal cell carcinoma. The specimen was PBMCs, collected after anti-PD-1 treatment. The DNA for the CDR3 is TGTGCCAGCTCACCCCGTGGGACTAGCGGGGTGGAGACCCAGTACTTC. This gives the protein CASSPRGTSGVETQYF.